This is a list of T cell receptor beta chains from one sample in a study of shared clonotypes between healthy human individuals. Profiling relied on immunoSEQ multiplex PCR, and the TCRdb table lists in-frame clones only, not all of them. The sample lists about 2 million clones; 90% to 95% were seen once. Sequenced sample: naive CD4+ T cells sorted from blood. The receptors derive from a man younger than 35 in good health. The CDR3 runs from the conserved cysteine through the conserved F or W. Each record gives: J gene, clone size, V gene, D gene, CDR3 DNA, CDR3 protein. D genes are given only for firm matches. Clone size appears in some rows only: once, few, many, or a class for an expanded clone.

>TRBJ1-2|-|TRBV7-8|TRBD1
TGTGCCAGCAGCTTAGCGACAGGGGGGAGCTATGGCTACACCTTC
CASSLATGGSYGYTF
>TRBJ1-2|-|TRBV6-5|TRBD1
TGTGCCAGCAGTCGCAGGACAGGGAATAACTATGGCTACACCTTC
CASSRRTGNNYGYTF
>TRBJ2-7|-|TRBV6-5|TRBD2
TGTGCCAGCAGAACTAGCGGGGGCTCATACGAGCAGTACTTC
CASRTSGGSYEQYF
>TRBJ1-5|once|TRBV2|-
TGTGCCAGCAGCGGACAGTATAGCAATCAGCCCCAGCATTTT
CASSGQYSNQPQHF
>TRBJ1-4|-|TRBV5-8|TRBD1
TGTGCCAGCAGCTTGCCACCGGGACAGGGGAATAATGAAAAACTGTTTTTT
CASSLPPGQGNNEKLFF
>TRBJ1-2|once|TRBV18|TRBD1
TGTGCCAGCTCACCCGCCGACAGGGGAGACGGCTACACCTTC
CASSPADRGDGYTF
>TRBJ1-5|-|TRBV19|-
TGTGCCAGTAGGCGCGGGGCAGGGACGAATCAGCCCCAGCATTTT
CASRRGAGTNQPQHF
>TRBJ1-1|-|TRBV5-1|-
TGCGCCAGCAGCTTGACACCCGGGAACACTGAAGCTTTCTTT
CASSLTPGNTEAFF
>TRBJ2-7|once|TRBV28|TRBD1
TGTGCCAGCAGTCCCTGGGACAGGTTCGGGCCCGCGCAGTACTTC
CASSPWDRFGPAQYF
>TRBJ1-2|-|TRBV5-1|-
TGCGCCAGCGCCCCCGGGTTAACAGATGGACAAGGCTACACCTTC
CASAPGLTDGQGYTF
>TRBJ2-7|-|TRBV2|TRBD2
TGTGCCAGCAGTGAAAAGCCGGGGGGAGACGAGCAGTACTTC
CASSEKPGGDEQYF
>TRBJ2-7|once|TRBV20-1|TRBD1
TGCAGTGCTAGACCCGACAGGGCGGACCACTTC
CSARPDRADHF
>TRBJ2-5|-|TRBV7-9|-
TGTGCCAGCAGCTTAGGGTTAACGATCCAAGAGACCCAGTACTTC
CASSLGLTIQETQYF
>TRBJ2-2|-|TRBV11-2|-
TGTGCCAGCAGCTTAGTCGGGGGTCCCGGGGAGCTGTTTTTT
CASSLVGGPGELFF
>TRBJ1-2|-|TRBV5-1|TRBD1
TGCGCCAGCAGCTTCGTGACAGGGGGCGTAGGCTATGGCTACACCTTC
CASSFVTGGVGYGYTF
>TRBJ1-1|-|TRBV6-1|TRBD1
TGTGCCAGCAGAGAGGACAGGGTAGGAGAAGCTTTCTTT
CASREDRVGEAFF
>TRBJ2-3|-|TRBV6-6|TRBD2
TGTGCCAGCAGAATTACGGGGGGTACTAGCACAGATACGCAGTATTTT
CASRITGGTSTDTQYF
>TRBJ1-2|-|TRBV28|TRBD1
TGTGCCAGCAGTGGGGACAGACCTTATGGCTACACCTTC
CASSGDRPYGYTF
>TRBJ2-1|-|TRBV11-2|TRBD2
TGTGCCAGCAGTTACGCTAGCGGGAGATACAATGAGCAGTTCTTC
CASSYASGRYNEQFF
>TRBJ1-1|-|TRBV5-1|TRBD1
TGCGCCAGCAGCTTTAGAACAGGGGTCCCCACTGAAGCTTTCTTT
CASSFRTGVPTEAFF
>TRBJ2-5|-|TRBV10-3|TRBD2
TGTGCCGTCGGACTAGCTGAGGAGACCCAGTACTTC
CAVGLAEETQYF
>TRBJ2-5|-|TRBV4-1|TRBD2
TGCGCCAGCAGCCAAGCTAGCGGGGGGGCATCGGAGACCCAGTACTTC
CASSQASGGASETQYF
>TRBJ2-4|-|TRBV7-9|TRBD1
TGTGCCAGCAGCCGTTTGACCGACAGGGGGCCCAAAAACATTCAGTACTTC
CASSRLTDRGPKNIQYF
>TRBJ1-1|-|TRBV5-1|-
TGCGCCAGCAGCTTACTGGGGAACACTGAAGCTTTCTTT
CASSLLGNTEAFF
>TRBJ2-7|-|TRBV6-1|-
TGTGCCAGCAGTCGAACAGCCTTAGGGGCCTACGAGCAGTACTTC
CASSRTALGAYEQYF
>TRBJ1-5|-|TRBV6-1|-
TGTGCCAGCAGCTCTGAGTCCCAGCATTTT
CASSSESQHF
>TRBJ1-6|-|TRBV6-5|TRBD1
TGTGCCAGCAGTGTGGCAGGGGGCTATAATTCACCCCTCCACTTT
CASSVAGGYNSPLHF
>TRBJ2-3|-|TRBV18|-
TGTGCCAGCTCACCTTTCAGGGATACGCAGTATTTT
CASSPFRDTQYF
>TRBJ2-3|-|TRBV30|TRBD2
TGTGCCTGGAGTGGGGGACTAGCGGGAGGCCGGGATACGCAGTATTTT
CAWSGGLAGGRDTQYF
>TRBJ2-3|-|TRBV9|-
TGTGCCAGCAGCGTAGGCTCGTCAGATACGCAGTATTTT
CASSVGSSDTQYF
>TRBJ2-2|-|TRBV7-9|TRBD1
TGTGCCAGCAGCTTAGGATTCCTACAGGGGATCGAACACACCGGGGAGCTGTTTTTT
CASSLGFLQGIEHTGELFF
>TRBJ1-2|-|TRBV27|TRBD1
TGTGCCAGCAGCCAGGGGACAGGCGCCTTTCGGGGCTACACCTTC
CASSQGTGAFRGYTF
>TRBJ1-6|few|TRBV18|-
TGTGCCAGCTCACCATATTTAACGACAGGAACTAATTCACCCCTCCACTTT
CASSPYLTTGTNSPLHF
>TRBJ1-6|-|TRBV5-6|-
TGTGCCAGCAGCGCCGACAGATACAATTCACCCCTCCACTTT
CASSADRYNSPLHF
>TRBJ1-2|-|TRBV7-2|-
TGTGCCAGCAGCTCGGTCCGAGTGGATGGCTACACCTTC
CASSSVRVDGYTF
>TRBJ2-3|-|TRBV7-6|TRBD2
TGTGCCAGCAGCTTAGACGCGGCGGGGGGACCCACAGATACGCAGTATTTT
CASSLDAAGGPTDTQYF
>TRBJ2-7|-|TRBV28|TRBD1
TGTGCCAGCAGTTGGGACAGGGGGCGATCCTACGAGCAGTACTTC
CASSWDRGRSYEQYF
>TRBJ1-3|-|TRBV30|-
TGTGCCTGGAGTCCCCAGTTCGGAAACACCATATATTTT
CAWSPQFGNTIYF
>TRBJ1-1|-|TRBV6-6|-
TGTGCCAGCAGTAAACCGGGACAAGTGAACACTGAAGCTTTCTTT
CASSKPGQVNTEAFF
>TRBJ1-6|-|TRBV7-9|TRBD1
TGTGCCAGCAGCGGGGACAGGGCGCAGGGACCCCTCCACTTT
CASSGDRAQGPLHF
>TRBJ2-2|-|TRBV21-1|-
TGTGCCAGCAGCAAGGGAGGTACAGGTGGAAACACCGGGGAGCTGTTTTTT
CASSKGGTGGNTGELFF
>TRBJ1-4|-|TRBV10-3|-
TGTGCCATCAAACGGAACCCTAATGAAAAACTGTTTTTT
CAIKRNPNEKLFF
>TRBJ2-6|-|TRBV9|TRBD1
TGTGCCAGCAGCGTAGCCGGAGGACAGGGATTAGGGGCCAACGTCCTGACTTTC
CASSVAGGQGLGANVLTF
>TRBJ2-3|-|TRBV13|TRBD1
TGTGCCAGCAGCTTATGGTCAGGGGGAATTTCAGATACGCAGTATTTT
CASSLWSGGISDTQYF
>TRBJ1-4|-|TRBV18|-
TGTGCCAGCTCACCATTTCGGACCTCTAATGAAAAACTGTTTTTT
CASSPFRTSNEKLFF
>TRBJ2-3|once|TRBV2|-
TGTGCCAGCAGTGGACTACGAATTAGCACAGATACGCAGTATTTT
CASSGLRISTDTQYF
>TRBJ2-7|-|TRBV5-6|-
TGTGCCAGCAGCGGGCCGGGAGATTACTACGAGCAGTACTTC
CASSGPGDYYEQYF
>TRBJ1-1|-|TRBV11-3|-
TGTGCCAGCAGCTACATGAACACTGAAGCTTTCTTT
CASSYMNTEAFF
>TRBJ2-2|-|TRBV29-1|-
TGCAGCGTTCTTCGCCGGCCGGAGGCAGGGAGGTCCGGGGAGCTGTTTTTT
CSVLRRPEAGRSGELFF
>TRBJ2-7|-|TRBV30|TRBD2
TGTGCCTGGAGTCGGCTAGCGGGAAACTACGAGCAGTACTTC
CAWSRLAGNYEQYF
>TRBJ1-6|-|TRBV4-1|TRBD1
TGCGCCAGCAGCCAAGAAGGGACAGCGGATTCACCCCTCCACTTT
CASSQEGTADSPLHF
>TRBJ2-7|once|TRBV21-1|-
TGTGCCAGCAGCAAATTAGGGCGGGAGGGCCAAACCGCCTCCTACGAGCAGTACTTC
CASSKLGREGQTASYEQYF
>TRBJ1-5|-|TRBV6-1|-
TGTGCCAGCAGTGATATGGGGAATCAGCCCCAGCATTTT
CASSDMGNQPQHF
>TRBJ1-1|-|TRBV7-9|-
TGTGCCAGCAGCAACTCTGCATGGGGCTGGGAGGACACTGAAGCTTTCTTT
CASSNSAWGWEDTEAFF
>TRBJ2-7|-|TRBV6-6|-
TGTGCCAGCAGCGAGGGGTCGAGGGAGCAGTACTTC
CASSEGSREQYF